Listed below are T cell receptor beta chains from one sample, sequenced in a study of identical twins. From the 5' RACE reads, TCRdb called clonotypes with MiXCR, one entry per CDR3 protein. Among some 500,000 distinct CDR3 sequences listed, roughly 21% were seen once. The sample was also reused in another study, on T cells expressing NK-cell markers.

Sequencing was carried out using CD4+ T cells sorted from blood. The receptors shown here come from a woman aged 18-30 years in good health. Each CDR3 is given with its conserved first and last residue. D genes are given only for firm matches. Not all rows give a size; the values are once, few, many and, for expanded clones, a class.

>TRBJ2-1|.|TRBV20-1|.
TGCAGTGCTAGTCCTGTGGCCAATGAGCAGTTCTTC
CSASPVANEQFF
>TRBJ2-4|.|TRBV9|.
TGTGCCAGCAGCCCACTAGGAAACATTCAGTACTTC
CASSPLGNIQYF
>TRBJ1-1|.|TRBV7-9|.
TGTGCCAGCAGCCGGGTTGAAGCTTTCTTT
CASSRVEAFF
>TRBJ2-3|.|TRBV20-1|.
TGCAGTGCTACCCTCCGGACGGAGTTCCCAGATACGCAGTATTTT
CSATLRTEFPDTQYF
>TRBJ2-1|.|TRBV19|.
TGTGCCAGTAGTATTGAGCTCCACAATGAGCAGTTCTTC
CASSIELHNEQFF
>TRBJ1-1|TRBD1|TRBV2|many
TGTGCCAGCAGCGATACGACAGGGCGGAGTGCGGCTTTCTTT
CASSDTTGRSAAFF
>TRBJ2-2|.|TRBV28|few
TGTGCCAGCAGTAGGTCCACCTCGACCGGGGAGCTGTTTTTT
CASSRSTSTGELFF
>TRBJ2-1|.|TRBV7-9|.
TGTGCCAGCAGCCCACAGGGTGAGCAGTTCTTC
CASSPQGEQFF
>TRBJ2-1|TRBD2|TRBV18|.
TGTGCCACCCAACCGGGACTAGATAAAAATGAGCAGTTCTTC
CATQPGLDKNEQFF
>TRBJ2-1|TRBD1|TRBV20-1|.
TGCAGTGCTAGATCGACAGGGGGCAGGTATGAGCAGTTCTTC
CSARSTGGRYEQFF
>TRBJ2-1|.|TRBV7-2|.
TGTGCCAGCAGCCGTAAGTCCGTACTAGCATACAATGAGCAGTTCTTC
CASSRKSVLAYNEQFF
>TRBJ2-7|TRBD1|TRBV20-1|.
TGCAGTGCTAGAGAACAGGGGATCTACGAGCAGTACTTC
CSAREQGIYEQYF
>TRBJ1-1|.|TRBV24-1|few
TGTGCCACCAGTGATTTGCGGCAGACTGAAGCTTTCTTT
CATSDLRQTEAFF
>TRBJ2-2|TRBD2|TRBV12-3/TRBV12-4|.
TGTGCCAGCAGTTTTAAGCGGGGGGTGGGGGAGCTGTTTTTT
CASSFKRGVGELFF
>TRBJ2-7|.|TRBV6-2/TRBV6-3|few
TGTGCCAGCAGTTACTCTCGGGGAGGCACCTACGAGCAGTACTTC
CASSYSRGGTYEQYF
>TRBJ1-3|.|TRBV12-3/TRBV12-4|.
TGTGCCAGCACTCCGATTTCTGGAAACACCATATATTTT
CASTPISGNTIYF
>TRBJ1-1|.|TRBV29-1|many
TGCAGCGTTCAGCGCATGAACACTGAAGCTTTCTTT
CSVQRMNTEAFF
>TRBJ1-2|TRBD1|TRBV10-3|.
TGTGCCATCAGTGGACAGGGGGACTATGGCTACACCTTC
CAISGQGDYGYTF
>TRBJ1-2|TRBD1|TRBV12-3/TRBV12-4|.
TGTGCCAGCAGCCCGACAGGGTCCTTCTATGGCTACACCTTC
CASSPTGSFYGYTF
>TRBJ2-7|.|TRBV12-3/TRBV12-4|many
TGTGCCAGCAGTGTCGGTTACGAGCAGTACTTC
CASSVGYEQYF
>TRBJ2-3|TRBD2|TRBV4-2|few
TGTGCCAGCAGCCAAGCCGCCTGGGGCGGGGGTACAGATACGCAGTATTTT
CASSQAAWGGGTDTQYF
>TRBJ1-5|TRBD1|TRBV18|.
TGTGCCAGCTCACAGATAACAGGGGGCGGTCAGCCCCAGCATTTT
CASSQITGGGQPQHF
>TRBJ1-6|.|TRBV12-3/TRBV12-4|.
TGTGCCAGCAGCCCCAGCGGGAACCCTAGTAATTCACCCCTCCACTTT
CASSPSGNPSNSPLHF
>TRBJ2-7|.|TRBV11-3|.
TGTGCCAGCAGCTTTCCATTGGGAACAGAAAACGAGCAGTACTTC
CASSFPLGTENEQYF
>TRBJ2-1|.|TRBV5-1|.
TGCGCCAGCAGCTGGCCTACTAGCAATGAGCAGTTCTTC
CASSWPTSNEQFF
>TRBJ2-3|.|TRBV12-3/TRBV12-4|.
TGTGCCAGCAGTTTCCTTAGGGGTTTGAGGGCCCGTCCTAGCACAGATACGCAGTATTTT
CASSFLRGLRARPSTDTQYF
>TRBJ2-1|.|TRBV12-3/TRBV12-4|.
TGTGCCAGCAGTAGCCGATGGGAGGGGGTCTCCTACAATGAGCAGTTCTTC
CASSSRWEGVSYNEQFF
>TRBJ1-1|TRBD1|TRBV4-3|few
TGCGCCAGCAGCCACGTCGTTAGGGGGCAAGGGAACACTGAAGCTTTCTTT
CASSHVVRGQGNTEAFF
>TRBJ2-7|TRBD2|TRBV19|.
TGTGCCAGTAGACTAGCGGGAGTAAACGAGCAGTACTTC
CASRLAGVNEQYF
>TRBJ1-5|.|TRBV12-3/TRBV12-4|.
TGTGCCAGCAGCCCGTGGGGGACGAGCAATCAGCCCCAGCATTTT
CASSPWGTSNQPQHF
>TRBJ1-1|.|TRBV29-1|few
TGCAGCGGTTCACAGTCCACGAACACTGAAGCTTTCTTT
CSGSQSTNTEAFF
>TRBJ1-4|TRBD1|TRBV7-8|few
TGTGCCAGCAGCACCCACAGGGGAACTAATGAAAAACTGTTTTTT
CASSTHRGTNEKLFF
>TRBJ2-1|TRBD2|TRBV29-1|.
TGCAGCGCCAACAGGAGAGGACTAGCGGGAGGGCAGTTCTTC
CSANRRGLAGGQFF
>TRBJ1-2|.|TRBV5-6|.
TGTGCCAGCAGCTTCGTGGGGGGGTCCTATGGCTACACCTTC
CASSFVGGSYGYTF
>TRBJ2-3|.|TRBV7-2|.
TGTGCCAGCAGCTTCGTGGTTGGAGATACGCAGTATTTT
CASSFVVGDTQYF
>TRBJ2-4|.|TRBV20-1|.
TGCAGTGCCAGCGATCTACTACTAGCCAAAAACATTCAGTACTTC
CSASDLLLAKNIQYF
>TRBJ1-3|.|TRBV18|.
TGTGCCAGCTCACCGACGAGCCCGAGCTCTGGAAACACCATATATTTT
CASSPTSPSSGNTIYF
>TRBJ2-7|TRBD1|TRBV5-1|many
TGCGCCAGCAGCTACAGGGGAAACGAGCAGTACTTC
CASSYRGNEQYF
>TRBJ1-1|.|TRBV6-1|.
TGTGCCAGCAGTCCCCGGACGGGGACCGCTGAAGCTTTCTTT
CASSPRTGTAEAFF
>TRBJ2-3|.|TRBV9|.
TGTGCCAGCAGCGTAGGTACTAAGGATACGCAGTATTTT
CASSVGTKDTQYF
>TRBJ2-1|TRBD1|TRBV5-1|.
TGCGCCAGCAGCACAACGACAGGGAATAACGAGCAGTTCTTC
CASSTTTGNNEQFF
>TRBJ2-2|TRBD2|TRBV20-1|.
TGCAGTGCTAGACCCACTAGCGTAAGGAACACCGGGGAGCTGTTTTTT
CSARPTSVRNTGELFF
>TRBJ2-1|.|TRBV6-2/TRBV6-3|.
TGTGCCAGCAGTTACGCCGCGCGTAGCTCCTACAATGAGCAGTTCTTC
CASSYAARSSYNEQFF
>TRBJ2-1|TRBD2|TRBV4-1|.
TGCGCCAGCAGCCAAGAACCGCGGACTAGCGGGAGGGCCTCGAGGCGCAATGAGCAGTTCTTC
CASSQEPRTSGRASRRNEQFF
>TRBJ2-3|.|TRBV10-3|.
TGTGCCATCAGTGATTTTAGGCAGACCACAGATACGCAGTATTTT
CAISDFRQTTDTQYF
>TRBJ1-1|.|TRBV3-1|.
TGTGCCAGCAGCCTCCCAGGGACCCTGGCTTTCTTT
CASSLPGTLAFF
>TRBJ2-7|TRBD1|TRBV20-1|many
TGCAGTGCTAGGGACAGGACCTACGAGCAGTACTTC
CSARDRTYEQYF
>TRBJ2-7|TRBD2|TRBV20-1|.
TGCAGTGCTTCTGAGGCTAGCGGGTACGAGCAGTACTTC
CSASEASGYEQYF
>TRBJ1-1|TRBD1|TRBV11-3|.
TGTGCCAGCACCAAGGGACAGTCGAACGCTGAAGCTTTCTTT
CASTKGQSNAEAFF
>TRBJ2-5|.|TRBV5-1|few
TGCGCCAGCGGGGAAACCTCAACCCCGCAAGAGACCCAGTACTTC
CASGETSTPQETQYF
>TRBJ1-1|TRBD1|TRBV19|.
TGTGCCAGTAGTACCGGACAGGGAAACACTGAAGCTTTCTTT
CASSTGQGNTEAFF
>TRBJ2-3|TRBD2|TRBV5-1|few
TGCGCCAGCAGCACGGGGCCCGGGACTAGTGATTTCGGTACGCAGTATTTT
CASSTGPGTSDFGTQYF
>TRBJ2-1|.|TRBV5-1|.
TGCGCCAGCAGCTTGGGTGTCATTTCCAATGAGCAGTTCTTC
CASSLGVISNEQFF
>TRBJ1-5|.|TRBV20-1|many
TGCAGTGCCGGGGGCCTCCCCGGGCAGCCCCAGCATTTT
CSAGGLPGQPQHF
>TRBJ2-2|.|TRBV10-3|few
TGTGCCATCAGTGAGTCCCTGAAGAACACCGGGGAGCTGTTTTTT
CAISESLKNTGELFF
>TRBJ2-4|TRBD1|TRBV4-3|few
TGCGCCAGCAGCCGGGAACCGACAGGGGCCAACAAAAACATTCAGTACTTC
CASSREPTGANKNIQYF